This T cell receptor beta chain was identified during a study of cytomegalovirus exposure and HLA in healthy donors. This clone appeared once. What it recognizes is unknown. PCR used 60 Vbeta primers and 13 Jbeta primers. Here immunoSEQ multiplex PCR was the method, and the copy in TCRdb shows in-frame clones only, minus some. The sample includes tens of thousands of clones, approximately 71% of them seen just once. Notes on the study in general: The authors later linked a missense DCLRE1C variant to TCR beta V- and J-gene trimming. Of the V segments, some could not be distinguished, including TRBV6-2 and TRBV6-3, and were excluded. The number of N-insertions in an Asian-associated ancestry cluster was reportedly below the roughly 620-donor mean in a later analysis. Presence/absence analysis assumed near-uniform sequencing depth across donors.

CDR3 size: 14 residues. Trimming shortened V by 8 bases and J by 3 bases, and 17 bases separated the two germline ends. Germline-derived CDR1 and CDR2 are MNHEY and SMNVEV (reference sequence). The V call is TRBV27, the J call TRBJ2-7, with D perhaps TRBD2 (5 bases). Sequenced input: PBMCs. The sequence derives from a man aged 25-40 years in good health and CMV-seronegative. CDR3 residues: CASGFRENLYEQYF. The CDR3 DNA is TGTGCCAGCGGGTTCCGGGAAAACCTCTACGAGCAGTACTTC.